The source of this T cell receptor beta chain is a study of blood T cells in healthy people across ages. Extracted total RNA amounted to at least 6 micrograms for each sample. The CDR3 consists of 14 residues. V was shortened by 3 bases and J by 1 base, with 8 bases between the two germline ends. Germline values: CDR1 LGHDT, CDR2 YNNKEL (reference sequence). This clonotype showed up many times. Antigen unknown. General observations from the study: Strong correlation existed between TCR beta diversity and naive T cell percentage. A roughly linear age-dependent decrease characterized TCR beta diversity per million T cells.

PCR was performed a second time for roughly 7 to 12 cycles using a sample-barcoded 5' primer and a J-beta primer mix. With 12 random nucleotides, a template-switch adaptor tagged each individual cDNA molecule. Each CDR3 protein is one row after TCRdb ran MiXCR on the 5' RACE reads. The table has about 680,000 distinct CDR3 sequences, about half seen once. This receptor was identified in an older woman in good health. The specimen was blood. The chain employs TRBV3-1 and TRBJ2-3; possibly TRBD2 for D (6 bases). Written as DNA, the CDR3 is TGTGCCAGCAGCCAGCGGGACGGCACAGATACGCAGTATTTT. Residues: CASSQRDGTDTQYF.